This entry concerns a single T cell receptor (beta chain). These data belong to a study of blood T cells in healthy people across ages. The authors drew 8 to 10 milliliters of peripheral blood from each donor. Germline loops: CDR1 DFQATT, CDR2 SNEGSKA (reference sequence). The length of the CDR3 is 12 residues. The germline V and J ends were trimmed by 0 bases and 13 bases, with 13 bases remaining between them. Combining a sample-barcoded 5' primer with a J-beta primer mix, a second PCR ran for 7 to 11 cycles. Per-sample output comprised a minimum of 2.5 million paired-end reads containing CDR3. TCRdb re-derived calls from the 5' RACE reads in MiXCR, one entry per CDR3 protein. The sample holds hundreds of thousands of distinct CDR3 sequences; 25% are singletons and the top ten take 9.4%. The same sample was also studied in work on T cells of mothers and their children. This second study notes: Each child gave about 3 million TCR beta CDR3 reads (each mother, over 10 million).

The TCR sequence derives from a boy aged 10-17 years in good health. The sample consisted of blood. This chain uses TRBV20-1 with TRBJ2-1; D is unclear. The CDR3 DNA reads TGCAGTGCTAGAGAGGGTGTTGGTAGTCAGTTCTTC. Translation: CSAREGVGSQFF.